The clone carrying this T cell receptor beta chain was seen ten or more times. Each CDR3 protein gets one entry after TCRdb re-called the 5' RACE reads with MiXCR. The repertoire holds 40,000 to 65,000 distinct CDR3 sequences, with about 14% as singletons. This sample was taken from a study of T cells of healthy individuals. Per germline, CDR1 SQVTM and CDR2 ANQGSEA. The trim removed 1 base at V and 7 bases at J, leaving 9 bases unmatched. This CDR3 is 14 amino acids long. This sequence joins TRBV29-1 and TRBJ1-1; 7 positions agree with TRBD1. This TCR was sampled from a human donor in good health. The chain's CDR3 is CSVEVLRGGHEAFF. The CDR3, as DNA: TGCAGCGTTGAAGTCCTCAGGGGGGGCCATGAAGCTTTCTTT.